This TCR beta chain comes out of a study of T cells in Graves' hyperthyroidism and ophthalmopathy. This clonotype was recorded at least ten times. What it binds is not known. Amplified TCR beta CDR3 regions derived from RNA transcripts. The HTBI set primed first-round TCR CDR3 RT-PCR. Each CDR3 protein is one row after TCRdb ran MiXCR on the multiplex PCR reads. The sample lists about 640,000 distinct CDR3 sequences, about 14% occurring once. Fresh 10 ml peripheral blood yielded PBMCs. This CDR3 spans 14 amino acids. In germline, CDR1 is MNHEY, CDR2 SMNVEV (reference sequence). Trimming took 6 bases from V and 5 from J, leaving 14 bases between them. Study outcomes and limitations: Researchers found most expanded thyroid clonotypes above 0.001 in blood as well.

This sequence was found in a woman aged 45-65 years with Graves' ophthalmopathy. Sequencing used blood. The V and J genes are TRBV27 and TRBJ1-5, with D unresolved. The CDR3 nucleotides are TGTGCCAGCAGGGCCGTTTACTCGGATCAGCCCCAGCATTTT. Encoded protein: CASRAVYSDQPQHF.